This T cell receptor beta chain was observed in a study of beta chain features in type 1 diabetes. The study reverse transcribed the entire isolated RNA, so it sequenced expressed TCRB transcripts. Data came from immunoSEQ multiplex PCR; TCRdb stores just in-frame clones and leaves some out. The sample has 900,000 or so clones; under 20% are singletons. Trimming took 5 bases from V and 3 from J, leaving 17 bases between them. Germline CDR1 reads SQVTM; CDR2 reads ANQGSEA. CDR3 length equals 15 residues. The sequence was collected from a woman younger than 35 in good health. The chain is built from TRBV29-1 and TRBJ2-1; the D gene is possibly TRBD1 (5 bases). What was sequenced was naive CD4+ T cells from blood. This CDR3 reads CSVKGKPDLYNEQFF. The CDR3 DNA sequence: TGCAGCGTTAAGGGGAAACCTGACCTCTACAATGAGCAGTTCTTC.